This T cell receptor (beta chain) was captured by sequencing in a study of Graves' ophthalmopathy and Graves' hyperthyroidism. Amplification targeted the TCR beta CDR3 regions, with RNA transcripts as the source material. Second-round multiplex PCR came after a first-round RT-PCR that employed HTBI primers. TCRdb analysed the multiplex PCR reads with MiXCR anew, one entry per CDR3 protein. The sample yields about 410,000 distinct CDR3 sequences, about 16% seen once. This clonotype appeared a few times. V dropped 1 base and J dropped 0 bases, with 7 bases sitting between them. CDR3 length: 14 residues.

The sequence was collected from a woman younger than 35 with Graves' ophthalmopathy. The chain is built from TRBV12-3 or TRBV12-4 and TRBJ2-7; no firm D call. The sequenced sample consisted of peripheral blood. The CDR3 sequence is CASSLDLDSYEQYF. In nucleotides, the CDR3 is TGTGCCAGCAGTTTAGACCTTGACTCCTACGAGCAGTACTTC.